This TCR beta chain was profiled in a study of blood T cells in healthy people across ages. CDR3 length: 14 residues. Germline-derived CDR1 and CDR2 are DFQATT and SNEGSKA (reference sequence). V was pared by 5 bases and J by 7 bases, with 10 bases of the junction left unmatched. For the second PCR, which ran for 7 to 11 cycles, a sample-barcoded 5' primer and a J-beta primer mix were used. TCRdb re-derived calls from the 5' RACE reads in MiXCR, one entry per CDR3 protein. The sample carries 700,000 to 950,000 distinct CDR3 sequences, roughly 50% recorded once. This clonotype originated in a man between 25 and 39 years old in good health. The sample was blood. This sequence joins TRBV20-1 and TRBJ2-7; 11 bases are shared with TRBD2. For the CDR3, the DNA is TGCAGTGCTGGTACTAGCGGGAGCTACAATGAGCAGTACTTC. Amino acids: CSAGTSGSYNEQYF.